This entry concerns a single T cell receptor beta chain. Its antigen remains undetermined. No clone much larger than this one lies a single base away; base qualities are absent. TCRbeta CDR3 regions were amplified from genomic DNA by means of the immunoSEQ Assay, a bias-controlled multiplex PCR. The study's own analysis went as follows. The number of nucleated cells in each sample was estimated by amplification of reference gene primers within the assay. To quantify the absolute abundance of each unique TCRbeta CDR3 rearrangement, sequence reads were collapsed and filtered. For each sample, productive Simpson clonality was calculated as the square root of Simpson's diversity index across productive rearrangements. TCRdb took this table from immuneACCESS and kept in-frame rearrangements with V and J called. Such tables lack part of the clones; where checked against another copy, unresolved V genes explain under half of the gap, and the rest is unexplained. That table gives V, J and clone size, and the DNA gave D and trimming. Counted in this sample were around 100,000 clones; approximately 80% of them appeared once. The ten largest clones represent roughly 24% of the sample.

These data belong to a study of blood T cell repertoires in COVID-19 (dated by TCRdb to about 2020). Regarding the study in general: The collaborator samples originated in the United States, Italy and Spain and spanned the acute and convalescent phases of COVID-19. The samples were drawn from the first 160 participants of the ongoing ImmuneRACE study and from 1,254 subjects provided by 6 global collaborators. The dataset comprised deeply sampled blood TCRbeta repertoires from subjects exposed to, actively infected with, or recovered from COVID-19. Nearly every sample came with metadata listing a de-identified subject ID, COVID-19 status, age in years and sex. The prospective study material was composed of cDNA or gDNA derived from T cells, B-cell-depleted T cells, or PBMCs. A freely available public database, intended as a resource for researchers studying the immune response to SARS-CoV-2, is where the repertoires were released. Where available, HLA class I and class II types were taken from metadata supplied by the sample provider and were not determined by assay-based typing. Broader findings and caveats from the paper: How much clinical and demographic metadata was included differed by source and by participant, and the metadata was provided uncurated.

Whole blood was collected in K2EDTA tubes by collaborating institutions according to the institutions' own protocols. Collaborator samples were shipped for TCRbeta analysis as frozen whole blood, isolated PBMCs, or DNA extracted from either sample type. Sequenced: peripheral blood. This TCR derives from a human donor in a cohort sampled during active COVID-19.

The DNA sequence is as follows: TGTGCCAGCAGTTCTCGGGCGACAGGGGGGGGGTACGAGCAGTACTTC. This encodes CASSSRATGGGYEQYF. The chain is made from TRBV6-6 and TRBJ2-7; 9 bases in the middle match TRBD1. Trimmed from V: 4 bases; trimmed from J: 4 bases; junction bases lacking a gene match: 11. CDR1 MNHNY and CDR2 SVGAGI were looked up in the germline V gene (reference sequence). Counted from cysteine to phenylalanine, this CDR3 has 16 amino acids. The sequence is cut down to CDR3 DNA, 48 bases in frame from base 1.